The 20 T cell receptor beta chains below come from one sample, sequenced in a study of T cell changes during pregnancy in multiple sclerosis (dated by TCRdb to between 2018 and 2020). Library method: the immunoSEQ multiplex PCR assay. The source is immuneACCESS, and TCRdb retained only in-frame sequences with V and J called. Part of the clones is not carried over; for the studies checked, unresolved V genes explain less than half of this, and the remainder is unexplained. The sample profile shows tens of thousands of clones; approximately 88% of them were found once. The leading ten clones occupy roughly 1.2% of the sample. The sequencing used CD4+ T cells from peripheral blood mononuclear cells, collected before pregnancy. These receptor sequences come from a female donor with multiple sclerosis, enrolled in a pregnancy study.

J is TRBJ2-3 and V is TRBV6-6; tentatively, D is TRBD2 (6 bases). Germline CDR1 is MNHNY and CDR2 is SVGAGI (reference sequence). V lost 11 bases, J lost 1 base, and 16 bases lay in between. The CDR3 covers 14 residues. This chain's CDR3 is CAAARGRGTDTQYF. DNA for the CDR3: TGTGCCGCCGCGCGGGGTAGGGGCACAGATACGCAGTATTTT.

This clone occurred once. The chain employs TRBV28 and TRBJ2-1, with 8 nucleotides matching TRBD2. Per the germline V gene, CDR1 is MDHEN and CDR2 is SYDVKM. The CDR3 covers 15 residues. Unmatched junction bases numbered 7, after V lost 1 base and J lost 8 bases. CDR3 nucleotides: TGTGCCAGCAGTTTATTAACGGGAGGGCCGGATGAGCAGTTCTTC. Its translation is CASSLLTGGPDEQFF. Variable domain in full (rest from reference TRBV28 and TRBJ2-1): DVKVTQSSRYLVKRTGEKVFLECVQDMDHENMFWYRQDPGLGLRLIYFSYDVKMKEKGDIPEGYSVSREKKERFSLILESASTNQTSMYLCASSLLTGGPDEQFFGPGTRLTVL.

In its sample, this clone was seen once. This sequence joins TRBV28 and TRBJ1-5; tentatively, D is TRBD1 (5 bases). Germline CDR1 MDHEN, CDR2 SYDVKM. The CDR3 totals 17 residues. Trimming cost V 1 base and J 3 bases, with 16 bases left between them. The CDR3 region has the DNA TGTGCCAGCAGTTTATTCTCCGGGGGACGGGTCAATCAGCCCCAGCATTTT. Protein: CASSLFSGGRVNQPQHF. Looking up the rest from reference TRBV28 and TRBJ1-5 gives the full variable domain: DVKVTQSSRYLVKRTGEKVFLECVQDMDHENMFWYRQDPGLGLRLIYFSYDVKMKEKGDIPEGYSVSREKKERFSLILESASTNQTSMYLCASSLFSGGRVNQPQHFGDGTRLSIL.

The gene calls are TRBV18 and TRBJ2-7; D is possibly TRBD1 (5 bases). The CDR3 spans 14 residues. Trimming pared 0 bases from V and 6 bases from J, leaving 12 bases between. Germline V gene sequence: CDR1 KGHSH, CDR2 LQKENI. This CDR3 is CASSPPFARVEQYF. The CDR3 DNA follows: TGTGCCAGCTCACCACCGTTTGCCAGGGTCGAGCAGTACTTC.

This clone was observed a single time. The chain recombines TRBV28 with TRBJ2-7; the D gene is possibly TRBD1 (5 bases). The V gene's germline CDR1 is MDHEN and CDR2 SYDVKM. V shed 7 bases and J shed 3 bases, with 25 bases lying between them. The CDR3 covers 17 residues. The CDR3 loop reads CASNPPTGRETNYEQYF. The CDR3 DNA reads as TGTGCCAGCAATCCCCCAACGGGCAGGGAAACAAACTACGAGCAGTACTTC.

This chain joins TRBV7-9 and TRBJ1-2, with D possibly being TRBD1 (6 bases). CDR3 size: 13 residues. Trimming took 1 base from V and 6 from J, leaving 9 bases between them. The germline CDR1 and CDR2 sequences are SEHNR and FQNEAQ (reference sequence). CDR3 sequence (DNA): TGTGCCAGCAGCTTAGAGGCAGGGGATGGCTACACCTTC. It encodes CASSLEAGDGYTF. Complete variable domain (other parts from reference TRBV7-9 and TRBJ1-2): DTGVSQNPRHKITKRGQNVTFRCDPISEHNRLYWYRQTLGQGPEFLTYFQNEAQLEKSRLLSDRFSAERPKGSFSTLEIQRTEQGDSAMYLCASSLEAGDGYTFGSGTRLTVV.

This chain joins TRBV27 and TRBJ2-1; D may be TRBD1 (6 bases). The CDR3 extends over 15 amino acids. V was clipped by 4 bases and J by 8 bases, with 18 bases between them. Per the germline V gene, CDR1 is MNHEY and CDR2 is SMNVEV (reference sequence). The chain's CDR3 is CASSSGTSILDEQFF. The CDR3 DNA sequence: TGTGCCAGCAGTTCAGGGACATCGATCCTCGATGAGCAGTTCTTC.

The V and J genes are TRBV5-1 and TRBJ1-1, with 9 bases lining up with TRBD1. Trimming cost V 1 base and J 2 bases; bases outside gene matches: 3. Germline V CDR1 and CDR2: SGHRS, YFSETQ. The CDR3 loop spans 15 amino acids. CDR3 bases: TGCGCCAGCAGCTTGTTACAGGGGGCTAACACTGAAGCTTTCTTT. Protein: CASSLLQGANTEAFF. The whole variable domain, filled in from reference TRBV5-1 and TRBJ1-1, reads KAGVTQTPRYLIKTRGQQVTLSCSPISGHRSVSWYQQTPGQGLQFLFEYFSETQRNKGNFPGRFSGRQFSNSRSEMNVSTLELGDSALYLCASSLLQGANTEAFFGQGTRLTVV.

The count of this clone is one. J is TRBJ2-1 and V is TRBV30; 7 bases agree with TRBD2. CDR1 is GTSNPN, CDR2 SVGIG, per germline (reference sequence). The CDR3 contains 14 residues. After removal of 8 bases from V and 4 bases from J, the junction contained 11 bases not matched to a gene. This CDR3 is CASLGGPGYNEQFF. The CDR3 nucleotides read TGTGCCAGCCTGGGAGGGCCGGGGTACAATGAGCAGTTCTTC. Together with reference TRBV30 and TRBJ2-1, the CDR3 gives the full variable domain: SQTIHQWPATLVQPVGSPLSLECTVEGTSNPNLYWYRQAAGRGLQLLFYSVGIGQISSEVPQNLSASRPQDRQFILSSKKLLLSDSGFYLCASLGGPGYNEQFFGPGTRLTVL.

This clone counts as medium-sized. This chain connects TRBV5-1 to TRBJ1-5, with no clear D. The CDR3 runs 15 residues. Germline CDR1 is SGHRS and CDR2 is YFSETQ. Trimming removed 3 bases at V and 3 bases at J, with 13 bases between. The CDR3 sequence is CASSSGGWPNQPQHF. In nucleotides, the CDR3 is TGCGCCAGCAGCTCGGGAGGGTGGCCCAATCAGCCCCAGCATTTT.

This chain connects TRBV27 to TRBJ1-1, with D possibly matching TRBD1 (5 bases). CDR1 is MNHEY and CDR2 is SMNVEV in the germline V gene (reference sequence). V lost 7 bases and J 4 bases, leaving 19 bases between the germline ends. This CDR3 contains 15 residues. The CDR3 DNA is TGTGCCAGCATCTCCCCCCGGGGGAGAAGCACTGAAGCTTTCTTT. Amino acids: CASISPRGRSTEAFF.

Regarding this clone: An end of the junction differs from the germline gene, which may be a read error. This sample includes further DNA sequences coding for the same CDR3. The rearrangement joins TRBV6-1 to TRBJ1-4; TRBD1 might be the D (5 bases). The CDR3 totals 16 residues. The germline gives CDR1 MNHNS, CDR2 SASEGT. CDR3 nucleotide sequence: TGCGCCAGCAGTGAAGCGCTTACAGGAGGAGGGGAAAAACTGTTTTTT. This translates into CASSEALTGGGEKLFF.

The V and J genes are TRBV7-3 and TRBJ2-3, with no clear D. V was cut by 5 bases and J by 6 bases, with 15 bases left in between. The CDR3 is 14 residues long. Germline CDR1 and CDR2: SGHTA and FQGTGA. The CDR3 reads CASSPLAARDTQYF. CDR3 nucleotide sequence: TGTGCCAGCAGCCCTCTTGCCGCTCGGGATACGCAGTATTTT.

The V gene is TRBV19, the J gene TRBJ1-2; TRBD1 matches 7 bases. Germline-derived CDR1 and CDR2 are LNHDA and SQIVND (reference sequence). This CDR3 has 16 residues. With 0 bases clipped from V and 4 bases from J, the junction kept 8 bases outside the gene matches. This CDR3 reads CASSIDVAGGPYGYTF. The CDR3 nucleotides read TGTGCCAGTAGTATAGATGTGGCAGGGGGTCCCTATGGCTACACCTTC.

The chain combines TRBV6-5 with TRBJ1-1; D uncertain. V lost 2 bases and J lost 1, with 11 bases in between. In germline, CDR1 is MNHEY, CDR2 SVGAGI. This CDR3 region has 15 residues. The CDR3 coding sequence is TGTGCCAGCAGTTACCATGCCCGAGGGAACACTGAAGCTTTCTTT. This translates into CASSYHARGNTEAFF.

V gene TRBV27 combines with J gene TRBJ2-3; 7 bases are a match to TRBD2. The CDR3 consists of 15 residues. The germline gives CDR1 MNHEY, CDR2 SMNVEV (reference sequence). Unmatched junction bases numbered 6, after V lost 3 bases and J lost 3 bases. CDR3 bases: TGTGCCAGCAGTTTCACGGGCGGGAGTACAGATACGCAGTATTTT. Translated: CASSFTGGSTDTQYF.

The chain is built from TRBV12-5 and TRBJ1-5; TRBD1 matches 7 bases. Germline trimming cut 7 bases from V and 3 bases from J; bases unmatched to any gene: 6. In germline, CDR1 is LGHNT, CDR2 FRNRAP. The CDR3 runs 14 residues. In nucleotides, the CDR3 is TGTGCTAGTGCCCCGGGACAGCTCAATCAGCCCCAGCATTTT. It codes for CASAPGQLNQPQHF.

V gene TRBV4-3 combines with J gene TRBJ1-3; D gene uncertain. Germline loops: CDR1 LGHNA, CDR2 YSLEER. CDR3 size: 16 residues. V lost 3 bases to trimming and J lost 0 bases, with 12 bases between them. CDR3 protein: CASSQITPLSGNTIYF. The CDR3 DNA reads TGCGCCAGCAGCCAGATCACACCGCTCTCTGGAAACACCATATATTTT.

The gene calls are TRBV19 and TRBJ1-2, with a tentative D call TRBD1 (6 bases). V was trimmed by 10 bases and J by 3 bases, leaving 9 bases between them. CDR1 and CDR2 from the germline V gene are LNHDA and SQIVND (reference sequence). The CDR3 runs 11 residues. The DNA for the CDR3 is TGTGCCACCGCAGGGGACTATGGCTACACCTTC. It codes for CATAGDYGYTF.

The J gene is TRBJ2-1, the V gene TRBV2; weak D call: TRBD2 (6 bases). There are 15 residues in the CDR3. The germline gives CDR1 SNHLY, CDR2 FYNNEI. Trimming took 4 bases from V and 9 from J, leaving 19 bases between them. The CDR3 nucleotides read TGTGCCAGCAGTGTAACCGGGGGAGTAGGTGGTGAGCAGTTCTTC. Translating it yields CASSVTGGVGGEQFF.